A selection of T cell receptor beta chains follows, all from one sample in a study of Graves' ophthalmopathy and Graves' hyperthyroidism. TCRdb reanalysed the multiplex PCR reads using MiXCR and keeps one entry per CDR3 protein. The sample carries almost 400,000 distinct CDR3 sequences, around 17% recorded once. Sequencing was performed on peripheral blood. The receptors come from a woman younger than 35 with Graves' ophthalmopathy. The CDR3 runs from the conserved cysteine through the conserved F or W. The D gene is left open where the match is weak. The size entry is marked missing in some rows and otherwise reads once, few, many or a size class.

d_call clone_size j_call v_call cdr3_nt cdr3_aa
NA many TRBJ2-7 TRBV11-2 TGTGCCAGCAGCCCCTTCGCGGAGTACCTTTCCTACGAGCAGTACTTC CASSPFAEYLSYEQYF
TRBD1 few TRBJ1-6 TRBV12-3/TRBV12-4 TGTGCCAGCAGTCCCGGGGACAGGGGCAACTATTCACCCCTCCACTTT CASSPGDRGNYSPLHF
NA many TRBJ1-1 TRBV12-3/TRBV12-4 TGTGCCAGCAGCAAGGATATGATGGGGTTGAACACTGAAGCTTTCTTT CASSKDMMGLNTEAFF
TRBD2 many TRBJ2-1 TRBV9 TGTGCCAGCAGCGCACCCCCGGCTAGCGGGAGCAATGAGCAGTTCTTC CASSAPPASGSNEQFF
TRBD1 NA TRBJ1-2 TRBV12-5 TGTGCTAGTGGTTTGAACCCGACAGGGACACTTCGTGGCTACACCTTC CASGLNPTGTLRGYTF
NA many TRBJ1-2 TRBV6-1 TGTGCCAGCAGTGAAGCGCTATATGGCTACACCTTC CASSEALYGYTF
NA NA TRBJ1-1 TRBV12-3/TRBV12-4 TGTGCCAGCAGTTTAGCGTCCCTGGGGAACACTGAAGCTTTCTTT CASSLASLGNTEAFF
TRBD1 NA TRBJ1-3 TRBV29-1 TGCAGCGTTGCAGGGGGCTCTGGAAACACCATATATTTT CSVAGGSGNTIYF
TRBD1 NA TRBJ2-2 TRBV6-1 TGTGCCAGCAGAAAGACAGGGCGAGTTGGCACCGGGGAGCTGTTTTTT CASRKTGRVGTGELFF
TRBD2 many TRBJ2-7 TRBV6-2/TRBV6-3 TGTGCCAGCAGTTACCCCCTAGCGGGGGGTTCCTACGAGCAGTACTTC CASSYPLAGGSYEQYF
NA many TRBJ1-1 TRBV6-5 TGTGCCAGCAGTTACAATCAGGGAATTGAAGCTTTCTTT CASSYNQGIEAFF
TRBD2 many TRBJ2-5 TRBV5-1 TGCGCCAGCAGCTTGGGTCCAGCGGGGCTAGAGACCCAGTACTTC CASSLGPAGLETQYF
TRBD1 many TRBJ1-5 TRBV6-2/TRBV6-3 TGTGCCAGCAGGATGGCAGGGGGCGCCTGGTCTCAGCCCCAGCATTTT CASRMAGGAWSQPQHF
NA many TRBJ1-1 TRBV18 TGTGCCAGCTTATCGGGCACTGAAGCTTTCTTT CASLSGTEAFF
NA many TRBJ2-3 TRBV7-3 TGTGCCAGCAGCCTCTTTCGTAGCACAGATACGCAGTATTTT CASSLFRSTDTQYF
NA many TRBJ1-1 TRBV12-3/TRBV12-4 TGTGCCAGCATCAGGACAGAGATCACTGAAGCTTTCTTT CASIRTEITEAFF
TRBD1 NA TRBJ2-5 TRBV28 TGTGCCAGCAGTTCCTACGTACAGGGGAACCAAGAGACCCAGTACTTC CASSSYVQGNQETQYF
TRBD2 many TRBJ2-2 TRBV19 TGTGCCAGTAGTCCACCCTCGATAGCGGGGGTCACCGGGGAGCTGTTTTTT CASSPPSIAGVTGELFF
NA many TRBJ1-2 TRBV2 TGTGCCAGCAGTGAAGCGGCCCTTCTCTATGGCTACACCTTC CASSEAALLYGYTF
TRBD1 many TRBJ1-5 TRBV6-5 TGTGCCAGCAGACCTCAGGGGGCTCAGCCCCAGCATTTT CASRPQGAQPQHF
NA NA TRBJ2-7 TRBV6-5 TGTGCCAGCAGTTACGAGGGGGGTGCTACCTACGAGCAGTACTTC CASSYEGGATYEQYF
NA NA TRBJ1-1 TRBV28 TGTGCCAGCAGTTCGACATATATAGTTCCAGCGAACACTGAAGCTTTCTTT CASSSTYIVPANTEAFF
TRBD1 many TRBJ1-3 TRBV5-1 TGCGCCAGCAGCTACGCCGGGACAGGGGCCGGAAACACCATATATTTT CASSYAGTGAGNTIYF
NA many TRBJ1-6 TRBV6-5 TGTGCCAGCAGTTACAGGGGGGCATCACCCCTCCACTTT CASSYRGASPLHF